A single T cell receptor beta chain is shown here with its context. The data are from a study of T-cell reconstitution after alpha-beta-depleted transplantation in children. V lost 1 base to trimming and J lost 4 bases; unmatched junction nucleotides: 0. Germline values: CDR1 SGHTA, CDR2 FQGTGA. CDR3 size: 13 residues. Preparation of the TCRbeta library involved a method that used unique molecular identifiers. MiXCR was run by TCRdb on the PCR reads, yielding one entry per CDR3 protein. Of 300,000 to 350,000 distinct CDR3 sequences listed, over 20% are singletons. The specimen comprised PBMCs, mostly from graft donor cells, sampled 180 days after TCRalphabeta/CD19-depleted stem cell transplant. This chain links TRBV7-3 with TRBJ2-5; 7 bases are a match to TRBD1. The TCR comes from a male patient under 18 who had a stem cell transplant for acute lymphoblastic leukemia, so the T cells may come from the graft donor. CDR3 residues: CASSLRDRETQYF. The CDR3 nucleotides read TGTGCCAGCAGCTTAAGGGACAGAGAGACCCAGTACTTC.